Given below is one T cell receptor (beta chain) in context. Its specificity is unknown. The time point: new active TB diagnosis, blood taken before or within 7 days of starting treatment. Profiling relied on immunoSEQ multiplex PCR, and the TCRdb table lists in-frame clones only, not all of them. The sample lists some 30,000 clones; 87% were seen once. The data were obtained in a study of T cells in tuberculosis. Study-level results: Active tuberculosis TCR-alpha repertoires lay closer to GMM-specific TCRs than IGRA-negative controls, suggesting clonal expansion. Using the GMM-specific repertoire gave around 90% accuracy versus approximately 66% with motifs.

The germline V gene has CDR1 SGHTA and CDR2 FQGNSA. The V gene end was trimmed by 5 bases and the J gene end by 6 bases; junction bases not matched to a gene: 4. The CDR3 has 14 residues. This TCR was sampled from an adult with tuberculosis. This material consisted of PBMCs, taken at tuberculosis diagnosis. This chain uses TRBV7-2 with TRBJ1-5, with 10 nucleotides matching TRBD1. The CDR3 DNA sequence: TGTGCCAGCAGCCCTCGGACAGGGGGTCAGCCCCAGCATTTT. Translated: CASSPRTGGQPQHF.